These T cell receptor beta chains were read from a single sample in a study of blood T cell repertoires in COVID-19. The data were produced by immunoSEQ multiplex PCR, yet TCRdb's version contains in-frame clones alone and is incomplete. Of about 150,000 clones in the sample, roughly four fifths were seen once. Sequencing was done on a sample of peripheral blood. The receptor source for this set is an elderly man with acute or convalescent COVID-19. Both conserved end residues are part of each CDR3. Each record gives: D gene, V gene, J gene, clone size, CDR3 protein, CDR3 DNA. A D gene is named only where the DNA matches it firmly. Size is omitted from some rows. Given values are once, few, many or a class for expanded clones.

.	TRBV11-2	TRBJ1-1	.	CASSLLWGPEAFF	TGTGCCAGCAGCTTACTGTGGGGGCCTGAAGCTTTCTTT
TRBD1	TRBV29-1	TRBJ2-2	.	CSVVRADRVHTGELFF	TGCAGCGTTGTTAGGGCGGACAGGGTTCACACCGGGGAGCTGTTTTTT
TRBD2	TRBV11-3	TRBJ2-1	.	CASSLERTSGVSYNEQFF	TGTGCCAGCAGCTTAGAACGGACTAGCGGGGTGTCCTACAATGAGCAGTTCTTC
.	TRBV19	TRBJ1-5	.	CASSTAGVSNQPQHF	TGTGCCAGTAGTACGGCGGGGGTAAGCAATCAGCCCCAGCATTTT
.	TRBV6-1	TRBJ2-2	few	CASSEFWQINTGELFF	TGTGCCAGCAGTGAATTCTGGCAGATAAACACCGGGGAGCTGTTTTTT
.	TRBV6-5	TRBJ1-2	.	CAIGGGSNYGYTF	TGTGCCATCGGGGGGGGTTCTAACTATGGCTACACCTTC
.	TRBV12-3/TRBV12-4	TRBJ1-3	.	CASRPQGRNTIYF	TGTGCCAGCAGGCCACAAGGGAGGAACACCATATATTTT
.	TRBV13	TRBJ1-1	.	CASSLQQTANTEAFF	TGTGCCAGCAGCTTACAACAGACAGCAAACACTGAAGCTTTCTTT
TRBD2	TRBV29-1	TRBJ2-7	.	CSVAKRGGYEQYF	TGCAGCGTTGCTAAGCGGGGGGGCTACGAGCAGTACTTC
.	TRBV19	TRBJ1-3	.	CASSPRLGAIGNTIYF	TGTGCCAGTAGTCCCCGATTGGGGGCTATTGGAAACACCATATATTTT
.	TRBV5-1	TRBJ1-6	once	CASSLEGDIGSPLHF	TGCGCCAGCAGCTTGGAAGGGGATATAGGTTCACCCCTCCACTTT
.	TRBV24-1	TRBJ2-3	.	CATSDPDPRATDTQYF	TGTGCCACCAGTGACCCGGACCCGAGGGCCACAGATACGCAGTATTTT
TRBD1	TRBV10-3	TRBJ1-1	.	CAISPQGSTEAFF	TGTGCCATCAGTCCACAGGGGTCCACTGAAGCTTTCTTT
.	TRBV6-1	TRBJ1-2	.	CASSEPGGFYGYTF	TGTGCCAGCAGTGAACCGGGAGGTTTCTATGGCTACACCTTC
TRBD1	TRBV7-8	TRBJ1-5	.	CASSLADEGAGQPQHF	TGTGCCAGCAGCCTAGCAGACGAGGGGGCTGGTCAGCCCCAGCATTTT
.	TRBV2	TRBJ1-6	.	CASGGQTDSPLHF	TGTGCCAGCGGTGGACAGACTGACTCACCCCTCCACTTT
.	TRBV11-2	TRBJ2-2	.	CASSPQPTTTGELFF	TGTGCCAGCAGCCCACAGCCTACGACCACCGGGGAGCTGTTTTTT
.	TRBV5-4	TRBJ2-3	few	CASSPVGADTQYF	TGTGCCAGCAGCCCAGTGGGCGCAGATACGCAGTATTTT
.	TRBV24-1	TRBJ2-1	few	CATSDRTDRRSYNEQFF	TGTGCCACCAGTGACCGGACAGATAGGAGGTCCTACAATGAGCAGTTCTTC
.	TRBV19	TRBJ1-1	.	CASSITPQGQNTEAFF	TGTGCCAGTAGTATAACGCCGCAGGGGCAGAACACTGAAGCTTTCTTT
TRBD2	TRBV7-2	TRBJ2-3	.	CASSLPGGWAQYF	TGTGCCAGCAGCTTACCGGGGGGGTGGGCGCAGTATTTT
.	TRBV21-1	TRBJ2-3	.	CASRSPLQGAPDTQYF	TGTGCCAGCAGGAGTCCCTTGCAGGGGGCCCCAGATACGCAGTATTTT
TRBD1	TRBV10-3	TRBJ2-7	.	CAITGTGEDEQYF	TGTGCCATCACTGGGACAGGGGAGGACGAGCAGTACTTC
.	TRBV5-1	TRBJ1-1	.	CASSAQEGGHTEAFF	TGCGCCAGCAGCGCCCAAGAGGGCGGCCACACTGAAGCTTTCTTT
.	TRBV6-5	TRBJ2-3	.	CASSSTAIDTDTQYF	TGTGCCAGCAGTTCTACAGCAATAGACACAGATACGCAGTATTTT
.	TRBV6-5	TRBJ1-4	.	CASRGGVATNEKLFF	TGTGCCAGCAGGGGGGGAGTTGCAACTAATGAAAAACTGTTTTTT
.	TRBV6-1	TRBJ2-1	.	CASSEGIGGGPSYNEQFF	TGTGCCAGCAGTGAAGGGATTGGGGGGGGGCCGTCCTACAATGAGCAGTTCTTC
.	TRBV18	TRBJ1-1	.	CASSPTYRAKDTEAFF	TGTGCCAGCTCACCTACCTACAGGGCTAAGGACACTGAAGCTTTCTTT
TRBD1	TRBV4-1	TRBJ1-2	.	CASSPIDRGSGYTF	TGCGCCAGCAGCCCGATCGACAGGGGGTCGGGCTACACCTTC
.	TRBV15	TRBJ1-3	.	CATSRDQGGGIPRDTIYF	TGTGCCACCAGCAGAGATCAGGGAGGAGGTATCCCTCGTGACACCATATATTTT
TRBD2	TRBV6-5	TRBJ2-1	.	CASNPTSGRNEQFF	TGTGCCAGCAACCCGACTAGCGGAAGGAATGAGCAGTTCTTC
TRBD2	TRBV25-1	TRBJ2-3	.	CASRRKSGGSYLEDTQYF	TGTGCCAGCAGGAGGAAGTCGGGGGGATCCTACCTTGAAGATACGCAGTATTTT
TRBD2	TRBV6-5	TRBJ2-7	once	CASSYSFGGAAYEQYF	TGTGCCAGCAGTTACTCTTTCGGGGGGGCCGCCTACGAGCAGTACTTC
.	TRBV7-8	TRBJ2-3	.	CASSLDAGPGTDTQYF	TGTGCCAGCAGCTTAGATGCGGGGCCAGGGACAGATACGCAGTATTTT
.	TRBV6-5	TRBJ1-2	.	CASNTRVQVGYGYTF	TGTGCCAGCAATACGAGGGTGCAGGTTGGCTATGGCTACACCTTC
.	TRBV19	TRBJ2-3	once	CASSALQGGAWDTQYF	TGTGCCAGTAGTGCCCTACAGGGGGGGGCATGGGATACGCAGTATTTT
.	TRBV5-4	TRBJ2-3	.	CASSGTLSTDTQYF	TGTGCCAGCAGTGGGACACTTAGCACAGATACGCAGTATTTT
.	TRBV6-4	TRBJ2-7	.	CASSFYRAPYEQYF	TGTGCCAGCAGTTTCTACAGGGCCCCCTACGAGCAGTACTTC
.	TRBV4-2	TRBJ2-5	few	CASSQLNLAEETQYF	TGTGCCAGCAGCCAACTTAACTTAGCGGAAGAGACCCAGTACTTC
TRBD1	TRBV5-1	TRBJ1-2	.	CASRIPGQLNYGYTF	TGCGCCAGCCGAATTCCGGGACAGTTAAACTATGGCTACACCTTC
.	TRBV28	TRBJ2-1	.	CASSFAGIAESNEQFF	TGTGCCAGCAGCTTCGCCGGGATAGCGGAGTCCAATGAGCAGTTCTTC
.	TRBV12-3/TRBV12-4	TRBJ1-1	.	CASSWGRGSFF	.
.	TRBV10-2	TRBJ1-5	few	CASSDVGGGSNQPQHF	TGCGCCAGCAGTGATGTAGGGGGTGGTAGCAATCAGCCCCAGCATTTT
TRBD2	TRBV3-1/TRBV3-2	TRBJ2-1	.	CASKGLALNEQFF	TGTGCCAGCAAGGGACTAGCACTCAATGAGCAGTTCTTC
.	TRBV6-5	TRBJ1-2	.	CASSGLGYGYTF	TGTGCCAGCTCAGGGCTCGGCTATGGCTACACCTTC
TRBD1	TRBV7-9	TRBJ1-2	.	CASSLQGAFAHGYTF	TGTGCCAGCAGCTTACAGGGGGCGTTTGCCCATGGCTACACCTTC
TRBD1	TRBV28	TRBJ1-4	.	CASSLGGQVDEKLFF	TGTGCCAGCAGTTTAGGGGGACAGGTTGATGAAAAACTGTTTTTT
.	TRBV19	TRBJ2-7	few	CASSFSGGAAYYEQYF	TGTGCCAGTAGTTTTAGCGGAGGGGCAGCTTACTACGAGCAGTACTTC
TRBD2	TRBV5-1	TRBJ2-1	.	CASSLRSVDGRGQFF	TGCGCCAGCAGCTTGAGATCGGTGGACGGGAGGGGGCAGTTCTTC
.	TRBV10-2	TRBJ2-5	.	CASSEDIQTQETQYF	TGCGCCAGCAGTGAGGACATCCAAACCCAAGAGACCCAGTACTTC
TRBD1	TRBV9	TRBJ2-3	once	CASSDYRGHLDF	TGTGCCAGCAGCGATTACAGGGGGCATCTGGATTTT
TRBD2	TRBV5-1	TRBJ2-1	.	CASSLGQGGYNEQFF	TGCGCCAGCAGCTTGGGCCAGGGAGGGTACAATGAGCAGTTCTTC
.	TRBV10-3	TRBJ1-3	few	CAISGEGNTIYF	TGTGCCATCAGTGGGGAGGGAAACACCATATATTTT
.	TRBV7-9	TRBJ1-5	.	CASSKGVGQPQHF	TGTGCCAGCAGCAAGGGGGTAGGTCAGCCCCAGCATTTT
TRBD1	TRBV30	TRBJ2-7	.	CAWSQGVEQYF	TGTGCCTGGAGTCAGGGGGTCGAGCAGTACTTC
.	TRBV11-3	TRBJ2-2	.	CASSRGTGELFF	TGTGCCAGCAGCAGGGGGACCGGGGAGCTGTTTTTT
TRBD2	TRBV6-2/TRBV6-3	TRBJ2-1	.	CASSPLHGLAGESSDNEQFF	TGTGCCAGCAGTCCCCTCCACGGGCTAGCGGGGGAATCTTCAGACAATGAGCAGTTCTTC